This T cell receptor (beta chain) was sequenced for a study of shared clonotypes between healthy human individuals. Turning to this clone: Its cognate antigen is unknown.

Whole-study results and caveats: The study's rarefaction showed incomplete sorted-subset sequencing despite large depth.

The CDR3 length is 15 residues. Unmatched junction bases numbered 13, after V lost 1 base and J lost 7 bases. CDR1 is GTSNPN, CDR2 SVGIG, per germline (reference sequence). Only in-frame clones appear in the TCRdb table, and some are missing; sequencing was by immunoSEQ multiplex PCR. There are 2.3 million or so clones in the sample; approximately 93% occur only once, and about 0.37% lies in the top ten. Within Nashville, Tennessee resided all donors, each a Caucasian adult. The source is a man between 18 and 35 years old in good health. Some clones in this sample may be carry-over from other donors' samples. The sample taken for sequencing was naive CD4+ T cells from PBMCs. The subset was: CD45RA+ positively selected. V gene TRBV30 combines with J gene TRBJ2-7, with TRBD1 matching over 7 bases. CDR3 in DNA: TGTGCCTGGAGTGCCCCCGTAACAGGGGTCGGGGAGCAGTACTTC. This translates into CAWSAPVTGVGEQYF.